Below, 23 T cell receptor beta chains from the same sample are listed, as sequenced in a study of shared clonotypes between healthy human individuals. Only CD45RO-negative cells positively selected for CCR7 counted as naive CD8 cells, so terminally differentiated effector memory CD45RA+ cells were excluded. Only in-frame clones appear in the TCRdb table, and some are missing; sequencing was by immunoSEQ multiplex PCR. This sample has around 2,000,000 clones, with approximately 94% found just once. Input material: naive CD8+ T cells from PBMCs. The receptors originated from a man between 18 and 35 years old in good health. Some clones in this sample may be carry-over from other donors' samples.

V usage is TRBV7-6 and J usage is TRBJ2-7, with 8 bases lining up with TRBD2. J was trimmed by 5 bases and V by 3 bases; bases with no gene match: 9. Germline V lookup: CDR1 SGHVS, CDR2 FNYEAQ. The CDR3 has 15 amino acids. The DNA of the CDR3 is TGTGCCAGCAGCTTGCGGGAGGAATGGGTGGACGAGCAGTACTTC. Its protein product is CASSLREEWVDEQYF.

The chain has TRBV28 and TRBJ1-2, with 9 bases fitting TRBD1. Germline lookup yields CDR1 MDHEN and CDR2 SYDVKM. Trimming removed 6 bases from V and 6 bases from J; junction bases left unmatched: 5. The CDR3 contains 13 residues. The CDR3 protein is CASRKQGANGYTF. CDR3 in DNA: TGTGCCAGCAGAAAACAGGGGGCGAATGGCTACACCTTC.

Here the CDR3 reads CASSPGTATEAFF. CDR3 sequence (DNA): TGTGCCAGTAGTCCGGGGACAGCCACTGAAGCTTTCTTT. The chain joins TRBV19 to TRBJ1-1; 7 positions agree with TRBD1. The J segment lost 4 bases and the V segment lost 5 bases, leaving 4 bases of the junction unmatched. The CDR3 consists of 13 residues. Germline V gives CDR1 LNHDA, CDR2 SQIVND (reference sequence).

Only one count was recorded for this clone. The chain is built from TRBV9 and TRBJ1-2; the match to TRBD1 covers 7 bases. V dropped 0 bases and J dropped 5; count of bases not matched to a gene: 7. The CDR3 is 15 residues long. The germline V gene encodes CDR1 SGDLS and CDR2 YYNGEE. This CDR3 reads CASSVAGQSEYGYTF. CDR3 nucleotide sequence: TGTGCCAGCAGCGTAGCGGGACAGTCGGAGTATGGCTACACCTTC.

This chain joins TRBV19 and TRBJ2-3; 7 bases are shared with TRBD1. Germline V CDR1 and CDR2: LNHDA, SQIVND (reference sequence). J was trimmed by 2 bases and V by 0 bases; bases with no gene match: 2. The CDR3 length is 15 residues. The CDR3 coding sequence is TGTGCCAGTAGTATAGAGGACAGGAACACAGATACGCAGTATTTT. Its protein is CASSIEDRNTDTQYF.

The CDR3 DNA is TGTGCCAGCAGCCCAAAAACCTCGACTAGCGGGAGCTCCTACGAGCAGTACTTC. Amino acids: CASSPKTSTSGSSYEQYF. This chain links TRBV7-9 with TRBJ2-7; 12 bases agree with TRBD2. The length of the CDR3 is 18 residues. Germline loops: CDR1 SEHNR, CDR2 FQNEAQ (reference sequence). The junction had 11 bases not matched to a gene; V was cut back by 5 bases and J by 0 bases.

The chain links TRBV28 to TRBJ1-2, with D unresolved. CDR1 and CDR2 (germline): MDHEN, SYDVKM. With 7 bases removed from V and 7 bases from J, the gap between germline ends came to 19 bases. CDR3 length: 14 residues. The DNA for the CDR3 is TGTGCCAGCACCACAGCCCCAGAGAGTGGTGGCTACACCTTC. Translation: CASTTAPESGGYTF.

The chain couples TRBV2 to TRBJ1-1, with D uncertain. Trimming took 3 bases from V and 4 from J, leaving 9 bases between them. This CDR3 has 13 residues. Looked up from germline, CDR1 is SNHLY and CDR2 is FYNNEI. The CDR3 DNA reads TGTGCCAGCAGTGAGAGGGTGACCACTGAAGCTTTCTTT. Residues: CASSERVTTEAFF.

The chain recombines TRBV6-1 with TRBJ1-2; possibly TRBD1 for D (6 bases). The ends were cut back, 2 bases at V and 0 bases at J, with 13 bases in the middle. CDR3 length: 16 amino acids. Germline values: CDR1 MNHNS, CDR2 SASEGT. The DNA of the CDR3 is TGTGCCAGCAGTGAACCCCCCCAGGGGACTAACTATGGCTACACCTTC. Amino acids: CASSEPPQGTNYGYTF.

The V call is TRBV4-1, the J call TRBJ1-2, with D possibly TRBD1 on 6 matching bases. This CDR3 is 13 amino acids long. Per germline, CDR1 MGHRA and CDR2 YSYEKL. Trimming shortened V by 5 bases and J by 3 bases, and 10 bases separated the two germline ends. CDR3 bases: TGCGCCAGCAGCTACCGACAGGACTATGGCTACACCTTC. This translates into CASSYRQDYGYTF.

In regard to this clone: The sample holds other DNA sequences that translate to the same CDR3. J is TRBJ2-7 and V is TRBV27, with 11 bases aligning to TRBD1. Germline V gives CDR1 MNHEY, CDR2 SMNVEV (reference sequence). The length of the CDR3 is 15 residues. Trimming removed 2 bases from V and 0 bases from J; junction bases left unmatched: 0. The CDR3 reads CASSLGTGGSYEQYF. In DNA form, the CDR3 reads TGTGCCAGCAGTTTAGGGACAGGGGGCTCCTACGAGCAGTACTTC.

This rearrangement joins TRBV29-1 to TRBJ1-1; TRBD1 is a possible D gene (6 bases). This CDR3 region has 14 residues. CDR1 is SQVTM, CDR2 ANQGSEA, per germline. Trimming took 6 bases from V and 1 from J, leaving 15 bases between them. The CDR3 spells CSVGYATGNTEAFF. The CDR3 DNA reads as TGCAGCGTCGGTTATGCGACAGGGAACACTGAAGCTTTCTTT.

The chain links TRBV6-1 to TRBJ2-1; 8 bases agree with TRBD2. Germline CDR1 MNHNS, CDR2 SASEGT. There are 17 residues in the CDR3. Losses at the gene ends were 0 bases for V and 0 bases for J; bases not matched to a gene: 4. The CDR3 DNA follows: TGTGCCAGCAGTGAAGCCAGACTAGCGAGCTCCTACAATGAGCAGTTCTTC. This encodes CASSEARLASSYNEQFF.

The chain couples TRBV14 to TRBJ2-1; D not certain. Germline loops: CDR1 SGHDN, CDR2 FVKESK. CDR3 size: 17 residues. V was trimmed by 3 bases and J by 9 bases, leaving 24 bases between them. CDR3 DNA: TGTGCCAGCAGCCACCTAGATCTAGGGCGCTCATGGAGTGAGCAGTTCTTC. It translates to CASSHLDLGRSWSEQFF.

The V and J genes are TRBV28 and TRBJ1-1; TRBD1 might be the D (6 bases). Germline V gives CDR1 MDHEN, CDR2 SYDVKM. There are 14 residues in the CDR3. Trimming cost V 8 bases and J 3 bases, with 16 bases left between them. The CDR3 DNA reads TGTGCCAGCTCTCAGTGGGGGGCGGACACTGAAGCTTTCTTT. It yields the protein CASSQWGADTEAFF.

In DNA, the CDR3 is TGCGCCAGCAGCCAGACCGGCATTTGGGGGAGGGAGCAGTACTTC. Translation gives CASSQTGIWGREQYF. The chain links TRBV4-1 to TRBJ2-7; tentatively, D is TRBD2 (6 bases). V dropped 3 bases and J dropped 7 bases, with 19 bases sitting between them. The germline CDR1 and CDR2 sequences are MGHRA and YSYEKL. There are 15 residues in the CDR3.

This clone has just one count. This chain connects TRBV15 to TRBJ2-7; a weak D match, TRBD1 (5 bases). Germline V CDR1 and CDR2: LNHNV, YYDKDF (reference sequence). V was clipped by 6 bases and J by 0 bases, with 9 bases between them. This CDR3 has 13 amino acids. CDR3 nucleotide sequence: TGTGCCACCAGACAGGAGAGCTCCTACGAGCAGTACTTC. Its protein product is CATRQESSYEQYF.

The chain carries TRBV7-8 and TRBJ1-1; TRBD1 might be the D (5 bases). Trimming took 3 bases from V and 0 from J, leaving 14 bases between them. The germline V gene encodes CDR1 SGHVS and CDR2 FQNEAQ. The CDR3 has 16 amino acids. CDR3 in amino acids: CASSFLGGSVNTEAFF. The CDR3 nucleotides are TGTGCCAGCAGCTTCCTCGGGGGTTCAGTGAACACTGAAGCTTTCTTT.

Worth noting for this clone: An end of the junction differs from the germline gene, which may be a read error. Within the sample, other DNA sequences also encode this same CDR3. J is TRBJ1-2 and V is TRBV11-2, with TRBD1 matching over 7 bases. The CDR3 runs 16 residues. Germline V gene data show CDR1 as SGHAT and CDR2 as FQNNGV. CDR3 protein: CASSLAGTAPNYGYTF. CDR3 in DNA: TGTGCCAGCAGCTTAGCCGGGACAGCTCCGAACTACGGCTACACCTTC.

CDR3 region: CASSLGLGGSYEQYF. For the CDR3, the DNA is TGTGCCAGCAGCTTGGGCCTAGGCGGCTCCTACGAGCAGTACTTC. This rearrangement joins TRBV5-4 to TRBJ2-7; D gene uncertain. V shed 0 bases and J shed 0 bases, with 10 bases lying between them. This CDR3 is built from 15 residues. Germline CDR1 reads SGHNT; CDR2 reads YYREEE (reference sequence). The full variable domain, its missing parts supplied by reference TRBV5-4 and TRBJ2-7, is ETGVTQSPTHLIKTRGQQVTLRCSSQSGHNTVSWYQQALGQGPQFIFQYYREEENGRGNFPPRFSGLQFPNYSSELNVNALELDDSALYLCASSLGLGGSYEQYFGPGTRLTVT.

The chain has TRBV11-2 and TRBJ1-2; TRBD1 agrees at 11 bases. V gave up 4 bases and J gave up 6 bases; unmatched junction bases: 13. CDR3 length equals 17 residues. Germline loops: CDR1 SGHAT, CDR2 FQNNGV. Here the CDR3 DNA reads TGTGCCAGCAGCTCCCGTCGGACAGGGGGCGTTAAGGATGGCTACACCTTC. Its translation: CASSSRRTGGVKDGYTF.

This chain connects TRBV27 to TRBJ2-1; D tentatively reads TRBD1 or TRBD2 (5 bases each). The germline V gene has CDR1 MNHEY and CDR2 SMNVEV (reference sequence). Trimming left V 6 bases short and J 0 bases short, with 15 bases between. The CDR3 has 16 residues. CDR3 in DNA: TGTGCCAGCAGCTTAGAGGGACCCCGCTCCTACAATGAGCAGTTCTTC. Its protein is CASSLEGPRSYNEQFF.

The V and J genes are TRBV10-3 and TRBJ2-3; the match to TRBD1 covers 9 bases. There are 15 residues in the CDR3. Germline loops: CDR1 ENHRY, CDR2 SYGVKD. Germline trimming cut 6 bases from V and 0 bases from J; bases unmatched to any gene: 4. The CDR3 is CAIRSGTGSTDTQYF. The CDR3 DNA reads as TGTGCCATCAGGTCAGGGACAGGGAGCACAGATACGCAGTATTTT.